These 31 T cell receptor beta chains share one sample of origin, sequenced in a study of T cells in Graves' hyperthyroidism and ophthalmopathy. Amplified regions were TCR beta CDR3 sequences from RNA transcripts. HTBI primers were employed in a first-round RT-PCR of the TCR CDR3. Via MiXCR, TCRdb re-called the multiplex PCR reads, giving one row per CDR3 protein. The profile shows approximately 370,000 distinct CDR3 sequences, just under 15% of them singletons. Sequencing was done on a sample of blood. The receptor set was obtained from a woman aged 25 to 45 with Graves' hyperthyroidism.

This clonotype has just a few counts. The chain uses TRBV9 and TRBJ2-7; D possibly corresponds to TRBD1 (6 bases). The V gene's germline CDR1 is SGDLS and CDR2 YYNGEE. The CDR3 loop spans 13 amino acids. V shed 4 bases and J shed 4 bases, with 12 bases lying between them. CDR3 sequence: CASSTGTRYEQYF. CDR3 nucleotides: TGTGCCAGCAGCACCGGGACAAGATACGAGCAGTACTTC.

About this clonotype itself: One junction end does not reproduce the germline sequence, and a read error may be involved. The DNA of the CDR3 is TGTGCCACCAGCTTGGGACTAGCGGGAGACCCCTTATCCTACGATGAGCAGTTCTTC. Amino acids: CATSLGLAGDPLSYDEQFF. The chain combines TRBV15 with TRBJ2-1, with TRBD2 matching over 14 bases. CDR3 length equals 19 residues. Looked up from germline, CDR1 is LNHNV and CDR2 is YYDKDF (reference sequence).

For this clonotype: It may be a read error: a sequence one base away is much more abundant. The chain uses TRBV11-3 and TRBJ2-1; 9 bases match TRBD2. The CDR3 length is 16 residues. Germline V gene sequence: CDR1 SGHNT, CDR2 YENEEA. CDR3 residues: CASGLVGSGSGNEQFF. CDR3 sequence (DNA): TGTGCCAGCGGCTTAGTCGGTAGCGGGAGTGGGAATGAGCAGTTCTTC.

This clonotype was counted a few times. V gene TRBV6-2 or TRBV6-3 combines with J gene TRBJ2-1; 8 nucleotides align to TRBD2. Germline V CDR1 and CDR2: MNHEY, SVGEGT. Trimming cost V 7 bases and J 9 bases; bases outside gene matches: 14. The CDR3 spans 15 residues. CDR3 sequence: CASILGREGSSEQFF. The CDR3 nucleotides read TGTGCCAGCATTCTAGGACGGGAGGGGAGCAGTGAGCAGTTCTTC.

This clonotype was recorded at least ten times. The V call is TRBV9, the J call TRBJ2-2; 11 positions agree with TRBD2. The CDR3 has 18 residues. Germline assignment: CDR1 SGDLS and CDR2 YYNGEE. J lost 1 base, V lost 4 bases, and 9 bases had no gene match. CDR3 DNA sequence: TGTGCCAGCAGCAAATTACCCGGGACTAGCGGGAACACCGGGGAGCTGTTTTTT. It codes for CASSKLPGTSGNTGELFF. The full variable domain, in which reference TRBV9 and TRBJ2-2 provide the parts outside the CDR3, is DSGVTQTPKHLITATGQRVTLRCSPRSGDLSVYWYQQSLDQGLQFLIQYYNGEERAKGNILERFSAQQFPDLHSELNLSSLELGDSALYFCASSKLPGTSGNTGELFFGEGSRLTVL.

There are many counts of this clonotype. The chain combines TRBV5-5 with TRBJ2-1; TRBD1 aligns across 7 bases. Trimming cost V 0 bases and J 6 bases; bases outside gene matches: 9. CDR1 and CDR2 from the germline V gene are SGHKS and YYEKEE (reference sequence). The CDR3 covers 16 residues. The CDR3 DNA is TGTGCCAGCAGCTTGGATCCCGGGACAGATTCCAATGAGCAGTTCTTC. Protein sequence: CASSLDPGTDSNEQFF.

The sample holds many counts of this clonotype. The chain combines TRBV30 with TRBJ2-1, with 10 bases fitting TRBD1. Germline CDR1 is GTSNPN and CDR2 is SVGIG (reference sequence). The CDR3 has 16 amino acids. The V segment lost 4 bases and the J segment 3 bases; nucleotides outside the gene matches: 9. The CDR3 DNA follows: TGTGCCTGGAAGCAAACCGGGACAGGGGTCTACAATGAGCAGTTCTTC. It specifies CAWKQTGTGVYNEQFF.

This clonotype was observed a handful of times. J is TRBJ2-1 and V is TRBV9; D perhaps matches TRBD2 (7 bases). The CDR3 is 16 residues long. V shed 0 bases and J shed 7 bases, with 17 bases lying between them. CDR1 is SGDLS, CDR2 YYNGEE, per germline. CDR3 nucleotide sequence: TGTGCCAGCAGCGTAGGTGGGGGGGCTATTAATAATGAGCAGTTCTTC. Its translation: CASSVGGGAINNEQFF.

This clonotype was counted at least ten times. J is TRBJ2-7 and V is TRBV3-1, with D possibly called TRBD1 or TRBD2 (5 bases each). Germline CDR1 is LGHDT and CDR2 is YNNKEL (reference sequence). The CDR3 is 12 residues long. Trimming removed 3 bases at V and 6 bases at J, with 9 bases between. The CDR3: CASSHPGGEQYF. As DNA, the CDR3 is TGTGCCAGCAGCCACCCTGGGGGCGAGCAGTACTTC.

The chain recombines TRBV7-9 with TRBJ1-4; TRBD1 is a possible D gene (6 bases). The CDR3 is made up of 12 amino acids. Germline CDR1 reads SEHNR; CDR2 reads FQNEAQ (reference sequence). The ends were cut back, 2 bases at V and 11 bases at J, with 9 bases in the middle. CDR3 coding DNA: TGTGCCAGCAGCTTACGGGACACCAAACTGTTTTTT. It is translated as CASSLRDTKLFF.

The J gene is TRBJ2-3, the V gene TRBV11-3; D may be TRBD1 (7 bases). CDR1 is SGHNT, CDR2 YENEEA, per germline. The CDR3 length is 15 residues. Trimming cost V 5 bases and J 2 bases, with 14 bases left between them. CDR3 nucleotides: TGTGCCAGCAGCCCAGGGGGGACTTACACAGATACGCAGTATTTT. As protein: CASSPGGTYTDTQYF.

This clonotype was counted between two and nine times. This chain uses TRBV3-1 with TRBJ1-2, with 7 bases aligning to TRBD1. Trimming removed 2 bases from V and 0 bases from J; junction bases left unmatched: 15. This CDR3 has 19 amino acids. Germline V lookup: CDR1 LGHDT, CDR2 YNNKEL (reference sequence). The CDR3 DNA is TGTGCCAGCAGCCAACGGAACAGGGGAGGAAGCCCGGCTAACTATGGCTACACCTTC. It is translated as CASSQRNRGGSPANYGYTF.

V and J are TRBV4-1 and TRBJ1-5, with D possibly TRBD1 on 6 matching bases. The germline gives CDR1 MGHRA, CDR2 YSYEKL. CDR3 length: 15 amino acids. Trimming stripped 0 bases from V and 4 bases from J, with 10 bases between. CDR3 region: CASSQDGQGNQPQHF. CDR3 nucleotide sequence: TGCGCCAGCAGCCAAGATGGTCAGGGGAATCAGCCCCAGCATTTT.

This clonotype was detected ten times or more. J is TRBJ2-7 and V is TRBV28; D may correspond to TRBD1 or TRBD2 (5 bases each). The CDR3 is made up of 13 amino acids. Germline V gene sequence: CDR1 MDHEN, CDR2 SYDVKM. V was clipped by 8 bases and J by 2 bases, with 13 bases between them. The CDR3 protein is CASAGAETYEQYF. Written as DNA, the CDR3 is TGTGCCAGCGCCGGGGCGGAAACCTACGAGCAGTACTTC.

Note on this clonotype: A much larger clone sits a single nucleotide away, making a read error possible. The CDR3 sequence: CASSGGTLGSYEQYF. The DNA for the CDR3 is TGTGCCAGCAGTGGCGGGACTTTGGGCTCCTACGAGCAGTACTTC. The rearrangement joins TRBV12-3 or TRBV12-4 to TRBJ2-7; tentatively, D is TRBD2 (6 bases). V was clipped by 5 bases and J by 0 bases, with 14 bases between them. The CDR3 is made up of 15 amino acids.

This clonotype was observed at least ten times. The J gene is TRBJ2-1, the V gene TRBV3-1; 9 bases are a match to TRBD2. The CDR3 length is 17 residues. Germline CDR1 LGHDT, CDR2 YNNKEL (reference sequence). V shed 4 bases and J 4 bases; nucleotides not matched to a gene: 11. The CDR3 DNA reads TGTGCCAGCAGCCCATACTGGGTAGCGGGAGTGTACAATGAGCAGTTCTTC. This encodes CASSPYWVAGVYNEQFF.

This clonotype occurred many times. The CDR3 nucleotides read TGCGCCAGCAGCTTGACTAGCGGGAGGGAAGAGACCCAGTACTTC. Translation: CASSLTSGREETQYF. V and J are TRBV5-1 and TRBJ2-5; TRBD2 matches at 13 bases. Germline CDR1 and CDR2: SGHRS and YFSETQ. Trimming cost V 1 base and J 3 bases; bases outside gene matches: 0. CDR3 length equals 15 residues.

This clonotype was seen a few times. The chain has TRBV19 and TRBJ1-2; 7 bases align to TRBD1. CDR3 length: 14 residues. V lost 6 bases to trimming and J lost 7 bases; unmatched junction nucleotides: 11. Germline V lookup: CDR1 LNHDA, CDR2 SQIVND (reference sequence). As DNA, the CDR3 is TGTGCCAGTAGAATACAGGGGCAAAGTGCTGGCTACACCTTC. Residues: CASRIQGQSAGYTF.

This clonotype was seen at least ten times. The chain has TRBV5-1 and TRBJ2-1; D gene ambiguous. The CDR3 has 15 residues. V was cut by 2 bases and J by 4 bases, with 13 bases left in between. CDR1 and CDR2 from the germline V gene are SGHRS and YFSETQ. The CDR3 DNA follows: TGCGCCAGCAGCTTAATAGGCCCCCCTTACAATGAGCAGTTCTTC. This codes for CASSLIGPPYNEQFF.

V gene TRBV20-1 combines with J gene TRBJ2-7; 11 bases map to TRBD1. The germline CDR1 and CDR2 sequences are DFQATT and SNEGSKA (reference sequence). The CDR3 contains 16 residues. The junction had 8 bases not matched to a gene; V was cut back by 0 bases and J by 4 bases. The DNA of the CDR3 is TGCAGTGCTAGAGATGACCGGACAGGGGGCTCTTACGAGCAGTACTTC. It encodes CSARDDRTGGSYEQYF.

The chain has TRBV12-3 or TRBV12-4 and TRBJ1-2; TRBD1 is a possible D gene (5 bases). The V and J ends lost 4 bases and 4 bases respectively, with 10 bases between them. The length of the CDR3 is 13 residues. CDR3 DNA: TGTGCCAGCAGTTCTAGGGACGGCTATGGCTACACCTTC. Translated, it gives CASSSRDGYGYTF.

This clonotype came up many times. This chain uses TRBV7-9 with TRBJ2-7, with D possibly matching TRBD2 (6 bases). Germline values: CDR1 SEHNR, CDR2 FQNEAQ (reference sequence). V lost 5 bases to trimming and J lost 2 bases, with 22 bases between them. This CDR3 region has 17 residues. The CDR3 region is CASSPPPTAGRTYEQYF. In DNA form, the CDR3 reads TGTGCCAGCAGCCCCCCTCCGACAGCGGGTAGAACCTACGAGCAGTACTTC.

In its sample, this clonotype was seen many times. This chain connects TRBV29-1 to TRBJ2-3, with 9 bases aligning to TRBD1. The germline V gene encodes CDR1 SQVTM and CDR2 ANQGSEA. Unmatched junction bases numbered 7, after V lost 7 bases and J lost 2 bases. CDR3 length: 14 amino acids. CDR3 sequence reads: CSGFRDRDTDTQYF. DNA of the CDR3: TGCAGCGGGTTCCGGGACAGGGACACAGATACGCAGTATTTT.

This clonotype was counted many times. This chain connects TRBV3-1 to TRBJ2-2, with D perhaps matching TRBD2 (5 bases). V gave up 5 bases and J gave up 6 bases, with 13 bases separating them. The CDR3 spans 14 residues. Per the germline V gene, CDR1 is LGHDT and CDR2 is YNNKEL (reference sequence). This CDR3 is CASSSGVGAGELFF. CDR3 coding DNA: TGTGCCAGCAGCTCAGGAGTGGGAGCCGGGGAGCTGTTTTTT.

This clonotype was observed a handful of times. V usage is TRBV29-1 and J usage is TRBJ2-1; 13 positions agree with TRBD2. The CDR3 sequence is 16 residues long. Looked up from germline, CDR1 is SQVTM and CDR2 is ANQGSEA. V was pared by 1 base and J by 3 bases, with 3 bases of the junction left unmatched. The DNA for the CDR3 is TGCAGCGTTGAAGGGACTAGCGGGAGCTTCTACAATGAGCAGTTCTTC. It is translated as CSVEGTSGSFYNEQFF.

The chain couples TRBV20-1 to TRBJ1-2; D gene unclear. The V end was cut by 3 bases, the J end by 6 bases, with 17 bases between. The CDR3 covers 14 residues. Germline V gene sequence: CDR1 DFQATT, CDR2 SNEGSKA (reference sequence). Here the CDR3 reads CSASVGVGGNGYTF. The CDR3 coding sequence is TGCAGTGCTAGTGTCGGGGTCGGAGGCAATGGCTACACCTTC.

In its sample, this clonotype was seen many times. The chain links TRBV20-1 to TRBJ1-5; 8 bases are shared with TRBD1. V lost 3 bases and J lost 7; bases outside the gene matches: 17. The CDR3 loop spans 17 amino acids. CDR1 is DFQATT and CDR2 is SNEGSKA in the germline V gene (reference sequence). CDR3 DNA: TGCAGTGCTAGTGCGGGACAGGCGGCGTTGGGAGCGCAGCCCCAGCATTTT. It translates to CSASAGQAALGAQPQHF.

The rearrangement joins TRBV12-3 or TRBV12-4 to TRBJ2-3; no clear D. Trimming left V 3 bases short and J 7 bases short, with 5 bases between. The CDR3 length is 11 residues. This CDR3 is CASSLSNTQYF. CDR3 DNA: TGTGCCAGCAGTTTGAGTAATACGCAGTATTTT.

This clonotype was observed many times. The chain couples TRBV7-9 to TRBJ2-7; 11 bases agree with TRBD2. CDR3 length: 15 amino acids. The V gene's germline CDR1 is SEHNR and CDR2 FQNEAQ (reference sequence). J was trimmed by 0 bases and V by 6 bases; bases with no gene match: 4. Written as DNA, the CDR3 is TGTGCCAGCAGACCAGGGACTAGCGGCTCCTACGAGCAGTACTTC. Its protein product is CASRPGTSGSYEQYF.

In this sample, this clonotype turned up many times. The chain carries TRBV11-2 and TRBJ2-7, with D maybe TRBD1 (5 bases). Germline-derived CDR1 and CDR2 are SGHAT and FQNNGV. Between the trimmed V and J ends, which lost 2 bases and 7 bases, there was a span of 9 bases. This CDR3 has 12 residues. DNA of the CDR3: TGTGCCAGCAGCTTAAGGGGCTGGGAGCAGTACTTC. Protein: CASSLRGWEQYF.

This clonotype turned up a few times. CDR3 in DNA: TGTGCTGAGGGGTTCCAGAACACTGAAGCTTTCTTT. Its translation: CAEGFQNTEAFF. The chain employs TRBV5-8 and TRBJ1-1; D is possibly TRBD1 (5 bases). Germline lookup yields CDR1 SGHTS and CDR2 YDEGEE. This CDR3 has 12 amino acids.